This T cell receptor beta chain appears in the sequencing data of a study of EBV T-cell therapy then PD-1 blockade in nasopharyngeal carcinoma. Time point indicated: 266 days after commencement of treatment, after nivolumab therapy. As for treatment: AdE1-LMPpoly-expanded autologous EBV-specific T-cell therapy followed by anti-PD-1 nivolumab. Turning to this clone: As yet, its antigen is unknown.

Produced via immunoSEQ multiplex PCR; TCRdb's table is partial and in-frame only. The data show over 20,000 clones, about 88% seen once. V lost 0 bases to trimming and J lost 0 bases; unmatched junction nucleotides: 7. Germline V gene data show CDR1 as LGHDT and CDR2 as YNNKEL (reference sequence). CDR3 length: 18 residues. The chain carries TRBV3-1 (or the pseudogene TRBV3-2) and TRBJ1-5; 8 positions match TRBD1. The origin of this receptor is a man aged 35 to 55 with nasopharyngeal carcinoma. Material: CD8+ T cells from blood, obtained around day 270 from a patient whose treatment included autologous EBV-specific T cells and nivolumab. CDR3 residues: CASSQDGTGAYSNQPQHF. CDR3 nucleotide sequence: TGTGCCAGCAGCCAAGACGGGACAGGCGCCTATAGCAATCAGCCCCAGCATTTT.